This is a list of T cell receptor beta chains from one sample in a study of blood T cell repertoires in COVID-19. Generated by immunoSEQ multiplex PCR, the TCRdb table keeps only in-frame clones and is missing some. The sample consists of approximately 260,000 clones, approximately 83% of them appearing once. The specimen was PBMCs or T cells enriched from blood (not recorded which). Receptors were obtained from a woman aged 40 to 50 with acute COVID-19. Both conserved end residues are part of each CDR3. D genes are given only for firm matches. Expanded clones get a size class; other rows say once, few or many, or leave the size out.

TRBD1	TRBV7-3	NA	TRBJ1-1	CASSLTSQLGGGEAFF	TGTGCCAGCAGCTTAACCTCCCAGTTAGGGGGCGGTGAAGCTTTCTTT
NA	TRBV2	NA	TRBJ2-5	CASYKSGETQYF	TGTGCCAGCTACAAATCGGGGGAGACCCAGTACTTC
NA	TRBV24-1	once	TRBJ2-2	CATSDYSNTGELFF	TGTGCCACCAGTGATTACAGTAACACCGGGGAGCTGTTTTTT
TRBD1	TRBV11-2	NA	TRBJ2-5	CASSLHRGETQYF	TGTGCCAGCAGCTTACACAGGGGGGAGACCCAGTACTTC
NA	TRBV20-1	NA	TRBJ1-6	CSASFSTGNSPLHF	TGCAGTGCTAGTTTTTCTACAGGGAATTCACCCCTCCACTTT
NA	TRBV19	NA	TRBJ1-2	CASSIDGRDNYGYTF	TGTGCCAGTAGTATAGATGGCCGGGATAACTATGGCTACACCTTC
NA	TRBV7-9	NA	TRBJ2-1	CASSFEGGNEQFF	TGTGCCAGCAGCTTTGAGGGGGGGAATGAGCAGTTCTTC
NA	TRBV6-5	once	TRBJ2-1	CASRTPGVGQFF	TGTGCCAGCAGAACCCCAGGGGTAGGGCAGTTCTTC
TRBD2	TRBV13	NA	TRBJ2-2	CASTLAGVGGELFF	TGTGCCAGCACCTTAGCGGGAGTGGGCGGGGAGCTGTTTTTT
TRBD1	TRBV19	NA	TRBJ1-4	CASSITGQSFATNEKLFF	TGTGCCAGTAGTATAACGGGACAGTCCTTTGCAACTAATGAAAAACTGTTTTTT
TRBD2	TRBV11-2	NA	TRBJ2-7	CASSFELAGNYEQYF	TGTGCCAGCAGCTTTGAACTAGCGGGCAACTACGAGCAGTACTTC
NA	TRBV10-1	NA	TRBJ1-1	CASSDPNTEAFF	TGCGCCAGCAGTGACCCTAACACTGAAGCTTTCTTT
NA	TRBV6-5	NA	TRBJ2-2	CASRPYRERTGELFF	TGTGCCAGCAGACCCTACAGGGAGCGCACCGGGGAGCTGTTTTTT
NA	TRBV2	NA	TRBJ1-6	CASRIRGLSSPLHF	TGTGCCAGCAGAATACGCGGCCTAAGTTCACCCCTCCACTTT
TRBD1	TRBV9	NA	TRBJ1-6	CASSEEGQIRSPLHF	TGTGCCAGCAGCGAGGAGGGACAGATTCGTTCACCCCTCCACTTT
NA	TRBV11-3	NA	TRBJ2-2	CASSPLGPATGELFF	TGTGCCAGCAGCCCGCTGGGGCCGGCCACCGGGGAGCTGTTTTTT
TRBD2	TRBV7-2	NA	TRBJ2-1	CASLPAWGGISNEQFF	TGTGCCAGCCTCCCTGCATGGGGAGGGATTTCAAATGAGCAGTTCTTC
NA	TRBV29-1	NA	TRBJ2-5	CSVQWAGETQYF	TGCAGCGTGCAATGGGCGGGAGAGACCCAGTACTTC
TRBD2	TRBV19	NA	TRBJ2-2	CASTTSGRAGTGELFF	TGTGCCAGTACGACTAGCGGGAGGGCCGGGACCGGGGAGCTGTTTTTT
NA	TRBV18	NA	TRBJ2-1	CASSSRGAGVYNEQFF	TGTGCCAGCTCATCCCGGGGAGCGGGTGTCTACAATGAGCAGTTCTTC
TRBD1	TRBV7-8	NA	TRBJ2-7	CASSSSGTGGYEQYF	TGTGCCAGCAGCTCTAGCGGGACAGGGGGCTACGAGCAGTACTTC
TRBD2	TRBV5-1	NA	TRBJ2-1	CASSRELAGNNEQFF	TGCGCCAGCAGCCGCGAATTAGCGGGTAACAATGAGCAGTTCTTC
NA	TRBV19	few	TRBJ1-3	CASSTPTGSGNTIYF	TGTGCCAGTAGCACCCCGACAGGCTCTGGAAACACCATATATTTT
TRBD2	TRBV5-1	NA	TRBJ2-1	CASSSGRFKANEQFF	TGCGCCAGCAGTAGCGGGAGGTTTAAGGCGAATGAGCAGTTCTTC
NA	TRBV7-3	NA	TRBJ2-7	CASSFVQGPTYEQYF	TGTGCCAGCAGCTTTGTTCAGGGTCCAACCTACGAGCAGTACTTC
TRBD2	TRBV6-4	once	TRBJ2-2	CASSSAAGAVGELFF	TGTGCCAGCAGTTCGGCAGCGGGAGCGGTCGGGGAGCTGTTTTTT
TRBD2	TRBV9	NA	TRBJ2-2	CASSATSGSWNTGELFF	TGTGCCAGCAGTGCGACTAGCGGGAGCTGGAACACCGGGGAGCTGTTTTTT
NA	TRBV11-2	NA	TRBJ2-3	CASSLGGGPDTQYF	TGTGCCAGCAGCTTAGGCGGGGGCCCAGATACGCAGTATTTT
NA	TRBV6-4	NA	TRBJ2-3	CASSEQASTDTQYF	TGTGCCAGCAGTGAGCAGGCTAGCACAGATACGCAGTATTTT
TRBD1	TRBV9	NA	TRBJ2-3	CASSIFGQGWADTQYF	TGTGCCAGCAGCATATTCGGACAGGGCTGGGCAGATACGCAGTATTTT
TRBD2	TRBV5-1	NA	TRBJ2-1	CASSLVPAGGDNEQFF	TGCGCCAGCAGCTTGGTGCCAGCGGGAGGGGACAATGAGCAGTTCTTC
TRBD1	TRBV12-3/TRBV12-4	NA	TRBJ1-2	CASSPGTAYGYTF	TGTGCCAGCAGTCCTGGGACAGCCTATGGCTACACCTTC
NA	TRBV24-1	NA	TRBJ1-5	CATSARGLGFNQPQHF	TGTGCCACCAGTGCCAGGGGCTTAGGGTTCAATCAGCCCCAGCATTTT
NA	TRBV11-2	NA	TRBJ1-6	CASTPTGLNSPLHF	TGTGCCAGCACCCCGACAGGTCTTAATTCACCCCTCCACTTT
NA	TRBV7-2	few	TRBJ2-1	CASSPMFGAEQFF	TGTGCCAGCAGCCCAATGTTTGGAGCTGAGCAGTTCTTC
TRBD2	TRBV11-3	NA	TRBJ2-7	CASGRARYEQYF	TGTGCCAGCGGGAGGGCCCGGTACGAGCAGTACTTC
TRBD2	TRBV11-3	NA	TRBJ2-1	CASSPRTSGRGENEQFF	TGTGCCAGCAGCCCGCGGACTAGCGGGAGGGGAGAAAATGAGCAGTTCTTC
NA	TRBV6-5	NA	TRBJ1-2	CASSYSNWGGYGYTF	TGTGCCAGCAGTTACTCGAACTGGGGCGGCTATGGCTACACCTTC
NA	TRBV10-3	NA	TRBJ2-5	CAIRLSGTPQETQYF	TGTGCCATCAGGCTTTCCGGGACTCCTCAAGAGACCCAGTACTTC
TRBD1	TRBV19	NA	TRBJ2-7	CATRDRDFQEYF	TGTGCCACCCGGGACAGGGATTTCCAGGAGTACTTC
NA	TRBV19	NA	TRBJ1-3	CASSGRYPGGNTIYF	TGTGCCAGTTCCGGGAGGTATCCAGGAGGAAACACCATATATTTT
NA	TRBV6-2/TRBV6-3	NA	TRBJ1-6	CASSTRRDTPLHF	TGTGCCAGCAGTACCCGCAGGGATACACCCCTCCACTTT
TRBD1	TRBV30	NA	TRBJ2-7	CAMEAGQGYEQYF	TGTGCAATGGAGGCAGGACAGGGGTACGAGCAGTACTTC
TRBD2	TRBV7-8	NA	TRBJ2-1	CASSPGGLADEQFF	TGTGCCAGCAGCCCAGGAGGACTAGCGGATGAGCAGTTCTTC
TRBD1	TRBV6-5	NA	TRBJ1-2	CASSSPGQNDYGYTF	TGTGCCAGCAGTTCTCCGGGACAGAACGACTATGGCTACACCTTC
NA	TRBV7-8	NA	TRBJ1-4	CASSSKRGFEKLFF	TGTGCCAGCAGCTCAAAAAGGGGATTTGAAAAACTGTTTTTT
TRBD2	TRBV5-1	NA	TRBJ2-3	CASSLISGREDTQYF	TGCGCCAGCAGCCTAATTAGCGGGAGAGAAGATACGCAGTATTTT
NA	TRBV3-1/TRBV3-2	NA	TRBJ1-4	CASSQDPSGGAGTNEKLFF	TGTGCCAGCAGCCAAGACCCATCCGGGGGGGCAGGCACTAATGAAAAACTGTTTTTT
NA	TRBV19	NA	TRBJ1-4	CASSRSLTSEKLFF	TGTGCCAGTAGCCGTTCCCTTACATCGGAAAAACTGTTTTTT
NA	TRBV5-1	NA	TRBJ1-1	CASSPSQAGNTEAFF	TGCGCCAGCAGCCCAAGTCAGGCGGGAAACACTGAAGCTTTCTTT
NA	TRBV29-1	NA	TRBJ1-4	CSALTANEKLFF	TGCAGCGCCTTGACAGCGAATGAAAAACTGTTTTTT